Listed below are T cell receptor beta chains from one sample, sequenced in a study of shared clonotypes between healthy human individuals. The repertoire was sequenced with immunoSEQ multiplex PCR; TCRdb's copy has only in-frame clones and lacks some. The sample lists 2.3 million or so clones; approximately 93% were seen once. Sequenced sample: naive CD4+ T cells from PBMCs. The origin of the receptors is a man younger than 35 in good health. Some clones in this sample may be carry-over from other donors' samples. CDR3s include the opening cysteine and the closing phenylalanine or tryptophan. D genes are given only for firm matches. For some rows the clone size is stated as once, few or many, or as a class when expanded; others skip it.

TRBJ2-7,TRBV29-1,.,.,TGCAGCGTCGCCGGGACACTAACCTACGAGCAGTACTTC,CSVAGTLTYEQYF
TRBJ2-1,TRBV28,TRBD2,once,TGTGCCAGCAGTTTGCCTTACAGCGGAGGGAGGGCCATTAGGGATGAGCAGTTCTTC,CASSLPYSGGRAIRDEQFF
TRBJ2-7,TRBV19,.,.,TGTGCCAGTAGTATACGTAGCGGACCCTACGAGCAGTACTTC,CASSIRSGPYEQYF
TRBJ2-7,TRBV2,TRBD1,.,TGTGCCAGCAGTTGGGGGACAGGGGGCTCCTACGAGCAGTACTTC,CASSWGTGGSYEQYF
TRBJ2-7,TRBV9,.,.,TGTGCCAGCACCTTTCAAACAGGGGCCGGAGGCGGGGCCGAGCAGTACTTC,CASTFQTGAGGGAEQYF
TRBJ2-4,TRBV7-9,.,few,TGTGCCAGCACCTCAGCCCAGGGAGTGTACTTC,CASTSAQGVYF
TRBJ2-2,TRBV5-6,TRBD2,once,TGTGCCAGCAGCCCCGGACTAGCGGGAGTCCTCACCGGGGAGCTGTTTTTT,CASSPGLAGVLTGELFF
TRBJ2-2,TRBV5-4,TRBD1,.,TGTGCCAGCAGCCGGATACAGGGGGCGAACACCGGGGAGCTGTTTTTT,CASSRIQGANTGELFF
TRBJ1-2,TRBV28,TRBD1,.,TGTGCCAGCAGTTTAGCGGGACAGCCTAACTATGGCTACACCTTC,CASSLAGQPNYGYTF
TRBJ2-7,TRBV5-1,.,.,TGCGCCAGCAGCCATACGTATGAGGAGCAGTACTTC,CASSHTYEEQYF
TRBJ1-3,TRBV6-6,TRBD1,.,TGTGCCAGCAGAGAAGGGGGCTCCGAAAACACCATATATTTT,CASREGGSENTIYF
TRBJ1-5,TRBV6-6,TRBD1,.,TGTGCCAGCTCCCGCCCCCCGGGACAGGGGGATCAGCCCCAGCATTTT,CASSRPPGQGDQPQHF
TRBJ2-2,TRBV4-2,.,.,TGTGCCAGCAGCCACCACACGGCAGAGAACACCGGGGAGCTGTTTTTT,CASSHHTAENTGELFF
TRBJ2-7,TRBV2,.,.,TGTGCCAGCAGTGAGGAGCTCGAGCAGTACTTC,CASSEELEQYF
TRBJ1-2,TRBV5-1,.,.,TGCGCCAGCAGCTTGAGCCGGGCATATGGCTACACCTTC,CASSLSRAYGYTF
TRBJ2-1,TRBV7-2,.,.,TGTGCCAGCAGCTTAGCGACGACTCCGGTTCACAATGAGCAGTTCTTC,CASSLATTPVHNEQFF
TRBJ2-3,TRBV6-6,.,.,TGTGCCAGCGGGGACAGCACAGATACGCAGTATTTT,CASGDSTDTQYF
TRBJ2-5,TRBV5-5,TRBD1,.,TGTGCCAGCAGCGTCCTTGGGACAGGGGAAGAGACCCAGTACTTC,CASSVLGTGEETQYF
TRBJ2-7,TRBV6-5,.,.,TGTGCCAGCAGTTATCGGGGGCAAGGAATCTACGAGCAGTACTTC,CASSYRGQGIYEQYF
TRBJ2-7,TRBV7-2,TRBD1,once,TGTGCCAGCAGCCCGGACAGGGGGCTTCTCAGCGAGCAGTACTTC,CASSPDRGLLSEQYF
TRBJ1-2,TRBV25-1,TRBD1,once,TGTGCCAGCAGGGAAACAGGGGGCCCCTATGGCTACACCTTC,CASRETGGPYGYTF
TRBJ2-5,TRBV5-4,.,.,TGTGCCAGCAGCTTGGACGCCATAAACGGGGCCCAGTACTTC,CASSLDAINGAQYF
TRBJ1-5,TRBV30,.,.,TGTGCCTGGAGTTTAAAGGCATTCCGTCAGCCCCAGCATTTT,CAWSLKAFRQPQHF
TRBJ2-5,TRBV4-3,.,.,TGCGCCAGCAGCCAAGATCCCCGGGCCAGGACCCAGTACTTC,CASSQDPRARTQYF
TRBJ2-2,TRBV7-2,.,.,TGTGCCAGCAGCTTAGGGCTAGTTAGGTCCGGGGAGCTGTTTTTT,CASSLGLVRSGELFF
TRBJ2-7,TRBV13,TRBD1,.,TGTGCCAGCAGCTGGGGACAGGGGGAACCCTACGAGCAGTACTTC,CASSWGQGEPYEQYF
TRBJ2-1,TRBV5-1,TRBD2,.,TGCGCCAGCAGCTTGAGGACTAGCGGGTATGAGCAGTTCTTC,CASSLRTSGYEQFF
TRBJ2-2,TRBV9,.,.,TGTGCCAGCAGCGTCGCTAGTACCTCCACCGGGGAGCTGTTTTTT,CASSVASTSTGELFF
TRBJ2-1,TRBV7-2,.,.,TGTGCCAGCAGCTTAGGTCGGGGGGCCGTAAATGAGCAGTTCTTC,CASSLGRGAVNEQFF
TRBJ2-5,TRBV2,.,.,TGTGCCAGCAGCGTGGAGGGAACAGGGAGGGAGACCCAGTACTTC,CASSVEGTGRETQYF
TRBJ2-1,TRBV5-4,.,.,TGTGCCAGCAGCTTTAACAGCGGAGCCTACAATGAGCAGTTCTTC,CASSFNSGAYNEQFF
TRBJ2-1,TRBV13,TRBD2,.,TGTGCCAGCAGCTCCCCCTATATAGCGGGAGGGCCAAATGAGCAGTTCTTC,CASSSPYIAGGPNEQFF
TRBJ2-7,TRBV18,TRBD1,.,TGTGCCAGCTCCCAGGCGCGGGACAGGAGGTCATACGAGCAGTACTTC,CASSQARDRRSYEQYF
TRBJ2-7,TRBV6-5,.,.,TGTGCCAGCAGTTACTCATCGACTAGTTTCTACGAGCAGTACTTC,CASSYSSTSFYEQYF
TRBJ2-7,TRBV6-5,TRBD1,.,TGTGCCAGCAGTTACCGGGCAGGGGGCCGAGACGAGCAGTACTTC,CASSYRAGGRDEQYF
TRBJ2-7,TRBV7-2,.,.,TGTGCCAGCAGCTTTCAGTCAGGGTCGGCCTACGAGCAGTACTTC,CASSFQSGSAYEQYF
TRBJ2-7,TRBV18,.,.,TGTGCCAGCTCACCACTCGGGCTAGATTACGAGCAGTACTTC,CASSPLGLDYEQYF
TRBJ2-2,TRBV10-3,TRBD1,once,TGTGCCATCAGTGAGTCAGGGACAGGGGGCACCGGGGAGCTGTTTTTT,CAISESGTGGTGELFF
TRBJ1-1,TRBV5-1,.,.,TGCGCCAGCAGCTTGTCTGCGAAGAACACTGAAGCTTTCTTT,CASSLSAKNTEAFF
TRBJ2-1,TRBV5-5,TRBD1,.,TGTGCCAGCACATCCCGGGACAGGCAACACAATGAGCAGTTCTTC,CASTSRDRQHNEQFF
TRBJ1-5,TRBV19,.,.,TGTGCCAGTAGTACCGGACTGGCCCGTCAGCCCCAGCATTTT,CASSTGLARQPQHF
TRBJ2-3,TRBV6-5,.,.,TGTGCCAGCAGGTTAAAACCGGGCACAGATACGCAGTATTTT,CASRLKPGTDTQYF
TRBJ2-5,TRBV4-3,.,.,TGCGCCAGCAGCCACGGGCAGGGACCTAACCTAAAAGAGACCCAGTACTTC,CASSHGQGPNLKETQYF
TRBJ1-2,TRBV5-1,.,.,TGCGCCAGCAGCTTAGACGCGCCCTATGGCTACACCTTC,CASSLDAPYGYTF
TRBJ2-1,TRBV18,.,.,TGTGCCAGCTCACAGAGTAGCTCCTACAATGAGCAGTTCTTC,CASSQSSSYNEQFF
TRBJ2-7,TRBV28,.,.,TGTGCCAGCAGTTTTGGGGGGTCCCTCTCCTACGAGCAGTACTTC,CASSFGGSLSYEQYF
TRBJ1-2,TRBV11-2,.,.,TGTGCCAGCAGCCCGGGCCAGAACTATGGCTACACCTTC,CASSPGQNYGYTF
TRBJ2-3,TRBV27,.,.,TGTGCCAGCAGTTTGCGTCCTCCCGGACACCGAAGCACAGATACGCAGTATTTT,CASSLRPPGHRSTDTQYF
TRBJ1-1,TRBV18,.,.,TGTGCCAGCTCACGGGCGCCGGGAGTAGAAACTGAAGCTTTCTTT,CASSRAPGVETEAFF
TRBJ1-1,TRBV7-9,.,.,TGTGCCAGCTCCCGGGGAGGGTCCCCAGAACCCGTGAACACTGAAGCTTTCTTT,CASSRGGSPEPVNTEAFF
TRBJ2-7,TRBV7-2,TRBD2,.,TGTGCCAGCAGCATTAGCGGGAGGGCCTACTACGAGCAGTACTTC,CASSISGRAYYEQYF
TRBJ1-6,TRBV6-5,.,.,TGTGCCAGCAGTCGGGTCAGACTTAATTCACCCCTCCACTTT,CASSRVRLNSPLHF
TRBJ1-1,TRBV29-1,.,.,TGCAGCGTTGAAGTCGGGTCTGGCAACACTGAAGCTTTCTTT,CSVEVGSGNTEAFF
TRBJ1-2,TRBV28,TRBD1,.,TGTGCCAGCAGTCGGGACAGCTCCTATCGCGGCTACACCTTC,CASSRDSSYRGYTF
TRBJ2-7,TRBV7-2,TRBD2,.,TGTGCCAGCAGCTGGAAGACTAGCGGGCTGCTCTCCTACGAGCAGTACTTC,CASSWKTSGLLSYEQYF